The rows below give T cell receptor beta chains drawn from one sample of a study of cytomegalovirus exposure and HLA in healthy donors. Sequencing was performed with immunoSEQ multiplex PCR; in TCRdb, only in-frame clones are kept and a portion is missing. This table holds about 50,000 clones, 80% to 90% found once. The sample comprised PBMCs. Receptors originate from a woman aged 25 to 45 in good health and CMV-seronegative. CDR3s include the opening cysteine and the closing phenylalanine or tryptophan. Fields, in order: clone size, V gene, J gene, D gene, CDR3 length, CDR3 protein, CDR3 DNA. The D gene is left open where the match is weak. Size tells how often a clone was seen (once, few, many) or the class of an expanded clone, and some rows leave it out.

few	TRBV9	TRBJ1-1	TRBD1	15	CASSVADRPNTEAFF	TGTGCCAGCAGCGTAGCGGACAGGCCGAACACTGAAGCTTTCTTT
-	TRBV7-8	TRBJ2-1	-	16	CASSSPSRIGINEQFF	TGTGCCAGCAGCTCCCCTAGCCGGATCGGTATTAATGAGCAGTTCTTC
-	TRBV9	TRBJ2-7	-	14	CASSVELTAYEQYF	TGTGCCAGCAGCGTAGAACTTACAGCCTACGAGCAGTACTTC
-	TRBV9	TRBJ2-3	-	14	CASSPQGSTDTQYF	TGTGCCAGCAGCCCCCAGGGGAGCACAGATACGCAGTATTTT
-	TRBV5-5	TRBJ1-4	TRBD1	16	CASSPRTGGYGEKLFF	TGTGCCAGCAGCCCCCGCACAGGGGGGTACGGTGAAAAACTGTTTTTT
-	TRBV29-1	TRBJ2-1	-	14	CSVKLPYSYNEQFF	TGCAGCGTTAAGCTCCCCTACTCCTACAATGAGCAGTTCTTC
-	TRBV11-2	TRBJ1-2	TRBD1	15	CASSLGTGRVYGYTF	TGTGCCAGCAGCTTAGGGACAGGGAGGGTATATGGCTACACCTTC
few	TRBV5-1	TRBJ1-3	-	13	CASASDFRNTIYF	TGCGCCAGCGCATCGGACTTTCGAAACACCATATATTTT
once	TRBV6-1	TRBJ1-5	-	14	CASSQSGGYQPQHF	TGTGCCAGCAGTCAGTCGGGAGGATATCAGCCCCAGCATTTT
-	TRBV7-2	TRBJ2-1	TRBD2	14	CASGLTSGYNEQFF	TGTGCCAGCGGGTTGACTAGCGGTTACAATGAGCAGTTCTTC
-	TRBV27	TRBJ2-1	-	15	CASRLLDPSYNEQFF	TGTGCCAGCAGGCTCCTAGACCCCTCCTACAATGAGCAGTTCTTC